Below, 27 T cell receptor beta chains from the same sample are listed, as sequenced in a study of technical replicates of blood from several donors listed by TCRdb under 2017. The protocol used for the library was the immunoSEQ multiplex PCR assay. Entries here come from immuneACCESS through TCRdb and include only in-frame sequences with V and J called. Some clones fail to appear in such tables; in the studies checked, an unresolved V gene covers under half of the shortfall, and the cause of the remainder is unknown. Recorded for this sample are about 81,000 clones; more than 90% of them occurred a single time. 0.36% of the sample rests with the top ten. The sequenced sample was T cells isolated from PBMCs. These receptors came from a human donor in good health.

In this sample, this clone turned up once. This chain joins TRBV4-1 and TRBJ2-3; 9 bases align to TRBD2. Germline CDR1 MGHRA, CDR2 YSYEKL. With V trimmed by 1 base and J by 4 bases, 6 bases remained unmatched. The CDR3 has 16 residues. CDR3 sequence (DNA): TGCGCCAGCAGCCAAGGTAGTAGCGGGAGTGCAGATACGCAGTATTTT. Translating gives CASSQGSSGSADTQYF.

V is TRBV29-1 and J is TRBJ2-2; TRBD1 matches at 7 bases. J was trimmed by 8 bases and V by 2 bases; bases with no gene match: 5. CDR1 and CDR2 (germline): SQVTM, ANQGSEA. The CDR3 runs to 13 residues. CDR3 nucleotide sequence: TGCAGCGTTGAATTTGACAGGGAAGGGGAGCTGTTTTTT. This sequence encodes CSVEFDREGELFF.

The V and J genes are TRBV9 and TRBJ2-3, with D unresolved. CDR1 and CDR2 from the germline V gene are SGDLS and YYNGEE. The CDR3 is 14 residues long. V was cut by 0 bases and J by 4 bases, with 9 bases left in between. CDR3 bases: TGTGCCAGCAGCGTAGATTCGTCGGCAGATACGCAGTATTTT. This translates into CASSVDSSADTQYF.

The genes are TRBV6-1 and TRBJ1-2; a possible D gene is TRBD1 (5 bases). Between the trimmed V and J ends, which lost 4 bases and 8 bases, there was a span of 23 bases. The CDR3 has 16 residues. CDR1 and CDR2 (germline): MNHNS, SASEGT. The CDR3 DNA sequence: TGTGCCAGCAGTGGGGGGGTAAAGGCCATTTTGAAAGGCTACACCTTC. This encodes CASSGGVKAILKGYTF.

The chain carries TRBV5-1 and TRBJ2-3; TRBD2 is a possible D gene (5 bases). Trimming cost V 0 bases and J 5 bases, with 13 bases left between them. Germline V gene data show CDR1 as SGHRS and CDR2 as YFSETQ. CDR3 size: 15 residues. CDR3 region: CASSLARARGDTQYF. In DNA form, the CDR3 reads TGCGCCAGCAGCTTGGCTCGAGCACGGGGAGATACGCAGTATTTT.

The chain carries TRBV27 and TRBJ1-1; D is ambiguous. Deletions cut 2 bases from V and 4 bases from J, with 11 bases between. In germline, CDR1 is MNHEY, CDR2 SMNVEV (reference sequence). CDR3 length: 14 residues. The CDR3 here is CASSLGGQVTEAFF. The CDR3 DNA follows: TGTGCCAGCAGTTTAGGTGGTCAGGTCACTGAAGCTTTCTTT.

V and J are TRBV15 and TRBJ2-1; a weak D match, TRBD2 (5 bases). The CDR3 length is 14 residues. Germline CDR1 and CDR2: LNHNV and YYDKDF (reference sequence). With 0 bases removed from V and 9 bases from J, the gap between germline ends came to 12 bases. As DNA, the CDR3 is TGTGCCACCAGCAGAGATCTAGCTCCGGTTGAGCAGTTCTTC. It yields the protein CATSRDLAPVEQFF.

This rearrangement joins TRBV29-1 to TRBJ1-2, with TRBD1 as a possible D gene (6 bases). Germline CDR1 is SQVTM and CDR2 is ANQGSEA. The CDR3 totals 12 residues. Trimming took 3 bases from V and 5 from J, leaving 10 bases between them. For the CDR3, the DNA is TGCAGCGTTGACGACAGGAATTATGGCTACACCTTC. This sequence encodes CSVDDRNYGYTF. Drawing the rest from reference TRBV29-1 and TRBJ1-2, the complete variable domain is SAVISQKPSRDICQRGTSLTIQCQVDSQVTMMFWYRQQPGQSLTLIATANQGSEATYESGFVIDKFPISRPNLTFSTLTVSNMSPEDSSIYLCSVDDRNYGYTFGSGTRLTVV.

The rearrangement joins TRBV6-1 to TRBJ1-5; no definite D call. The V and J ends lost 5 bases and 7 bases respectively, with 9 bases between them. CDR3 length: 12 amino acids. In germline, CDR1 is MNHNS, CDR2 SASEGT. The CDR3 reads CASSMGEQPQHF. The CDR3 coding sequence is TGTGCCAGCAGTATGGGAGAACAGCCCCAGCATTTT.

This chain joins TRBV25-1 and TRBJ1-1; D perhaps matches TRBD1 (6 bases). CDR1 and CDR2 (germline): MGHDK, SYGVNS. CDR3 length: 16 residues. The V end lost 0 bases, the J end lost 9 bases, and 20 bases lay between the germline ends. The CDR3 loop is CASSEYPLGATEKAFF. As DNA, the CDR3 is TGTGCCAGCAGTGAATACCCTCTGGGGGCAACGGAAAAAGCTTTCTTT.

This sequence joins TRBV19 and TRBJ1-1; D gene ambiguous. The V end lost 7 bases, the J end lost 5 bases, and 8 bases lay between the germline ends. The CDR3 covers 11 residues. The germline CDR1 and CDR2 sequences are LNHDA and SQIVND (reference sequence). This CDR3 reads CASTRRTEAFF. The CDR3 region has the DNA TGTGCCAGTACGAGGAGGACTGAAGCTTTCTTT.

Here the CDR3 reads CASSLLGGIMYEQFF. CDR3 sequence (DNA): TGTGCCAGCAGCTTACTAGGCGGGATTATGTATGAGCAGTTCTTC. The chain recombines TRBV7-2 with TRBJ2-1; tentatively, D is TRBD2 (6 bases). Germline-derived CDR1 and CDR2 are SGHTA and FQGNSA. The CDR3 loop spans 15 amino acids. Deletions cut 2 bases from V and 8 bases from J, with 16 bases between.

The rearrangement uses TRBV10-1 and TRBJ1-1; D is possibly TRBD1 (5 bases). This CDR3 region has 14 residues. V was cut by 3 bases and J by 1 base, with 9 bases left in between. Looked up from germline, CDR1 is WNHNN and CDR2 is SYGVQD (reference sequence). CDR3 sequence reads: CASSEARANTEAFF. The CDR3, as DNA: TGCGCCAGCAGTGAAGCCAGGGCGAACACTGAAGCTTTCTTT.

This clone was counted only a few times. The DNA for the CDR3 is TGTGCCAGCAGTGCACAGGGGAATACTGAAGCTTTCTTT. Translation gives CASSAQGNTEAFF. This chain links TRBV6-5 with TRBJ1-1; 7 positions agree with TRBD1. The CDR3 consists of 13 residues. Germline-derived CDR1 and CDR2 are MNHEY and SVGAGI. V lost 5 bases, J lost 5 bases, and 5 bases stayed unmatched.

The chain joins TRBV5-4 to TRBJ2-1; a weak D match, TRBD2 (6 bases). CDR1 and CDR2 (germline): SGHNT, YYREEE (reference sequence). Between the trimmed V and J ends, which lost 1 base and 8 bases, there was a span of 13 bases. The CDR3 extends over 14 amino acids. The CDR3 nucleotides read TGTGCCAGCAGCTTGACTAGCCACCAGGATGAGCAGTTCTTC. Protein product: CASSLTSHQDEQFF.

The chain recombines TRBV27 with TRBJ2-1; D is perhaps TRBD1 (5 bases). This CDR3 comprises 14 residues. V shed 4 bases and J shed 6 bases, with 13 bases lying between them. Germline lookup yields CDR1 MNHEY and CDR2 SMNVEV (reference sequence). The CDR3 sequence: CASSYIAGLNEQFF. The DNA of the CDR3 is TGTGCCAGCAGTTACATCGCAGGGCTCAATGAGCAGTTCTTC.

The chain joins TRBV18 to TRBJ2-5; maybe TRBD2 (6 bases). The V and J ends lost 2 bases and 3 bases respectively, with 10 bases between them. The germline gives CDR1 KGHSH, CDR2 LQKENI. The CDR3 has 14 residues. CDR3 bases: TGTGCCAGCTCACCAGTAACGGGAGAAGAGACCCAGTACTTC. It specifies CASSPVTGEETQYF.

The chain employs TRBV7-9 and TRBJ2-7; the match to TRBD2 covers 11 bases. After removal of 5 bases from V and 9 bases from J, the junction contained 15 bases not matched to a gene. Germline V lookup: CDR1 SEHNR, CDR2 FQNEAQ (reference sequence). The CDR3 is 16 amino acids. The CDR3 bases are TGTGCCAGCAGCGATTTCAGCACTAGCGGGAGAGGAGTGCAGTACTTC. Translated: CASSDFSTSGRGVQYF.

Only one count was recorded for this clone. V is TRBV29-1 and J is TRBJ1-2; 7 positions match TRBD1. V lost 6 bases and J lost 4; bases outside the gene matches: 11. The CDR3 totals 14 residues. Germline-derived CDR1 and CDR2 are SQVTM and ANQGSEA. CDR3 nucleotide sequence: TGCAGCGTCGAGTATACCGGGACAGTCTATGGCTACACCTTC. Translation: CSVEYTGTVYGYTF.

The chain employs TRBV15 and TRBJ1-1; 9 nucleotides align to TRBD1. The V gene end was trimmed by 1 base and the J gene end by 7 bases; junction bases not matched to a gene: 7. The CDR3 covers 15 residues. CDR1 and CDR2 (germline): LNHNV, YYDKDF (reference sequence). The CDR3 protein is CATSRATRDRVEAFF. The DNA for the CDR3 is TGTGCCACCAGCAGAGCTACTAGGGACAGGGTTGAAGCTTTCTTT.

The V gene is TRBV2, the J gene TRBJ2-7, with 8 bases fitting TRBD2. After removal of 3 bases from V and 5 bases from J, the junction contained 9 bases not matched to a gene. The CDR3 is made up of 15 amino acids. CDR1 is SNHLY and CDR2 is FYNNEI in the germline V gene. CDR3 sequence reads: CASSESREARHEQYF. The CDR3 DNA reads as TGTGCCAGCAGTGAGTCGCGGGAGGCCCGTCACGAGCAGTACTTC.

The CDR3 DNA reads as TGTGCCAGTAGTATACCCCGGGGGAGAGGAACCGGGGAGCTGTTTTTT. It yields the protein CASSIPRGRGTGELFF. V gene TRBV19 combines with J gene TRBJ2-2; tentative D call: TRBD2 (6 bases). The CDR3 is 16 amino acids. The V gene's germline CDR1 is LNHDA and CDR2 SQIVND (reference sequence). Trimming left V 2 bases short and J 5 bases short, with 15 bases between.

The chain couples TRBV30 to TRBJ2-7, with 9 bases lining up with TRBD1. With 2 bases clipped from V and 0 bases from J, the junction kept 14 bases outside the gene matches. The CDR3 contains 18 residues. Germline assignment: CDR1 GTSNPN and CDR2 SVGIG (reference sequence). CDR3 in DNA: TGTGCCTGGAGTTTAGAAACAGGGGGCTATTGGAGCTCCTACGAGCAGTACTTC. This encodes CAWSLETGGYWSSYEQYF.

This sequence joins TRBV6-5 and TRBJ2-2; 7 bases line up with TRBD2. Germline V gene lookup returns CDR1 MNHEY and CDR2 SVGAGI. The CDR3 runs to 15 residues. After removal of 4 bases from V and 6 bases from J, the junction contained 8 bases not matched to a gene. DNA for the CDR3: TGTGCCAGCAGTTTAGCGGGCCTTGATCCCGGGGAGCTGTTTTTT. Its translation is CASSLAGLDPGELFF.

This clone showed up just once. The chain is built from TRBV30 and TRBJ1-1; no definite D call. Germline V gene data show CDR1 as GTSNPN and CDR2 as SVGIG (reference sequence). This CDR3 has 14 residues. Trimming shortened V by 1 base and J by 0 bases, and 9 bases separated the two germline ends. CDR3 sequence reads: CAWSDSFMNTEAFF. The CDR3 DNA is TGTGCCTGGAGTGACTCCTTCATGAACACTGAAGCTTTCTTT.

This chain joins TRBV5-1 and TRBJ1-2, with D perhaps TRBD1 (6 bases). The CDR3 has 14 residues. CDR1 and CDR2 (germline): SGHRS, YFSETQ. Trimming removed 3 bases at V and 6 bases at J, with 15 bases between. CDR3 sequence (DNA): TGCGCCAGCAGCTACTCCGGGACAAAGGATGGCTACACCTTC. Translating gives CASSYSGTKDGYTF.

The V call is TRBV30, the J call TRBJ2-3, with a weak D call TRBD1 (7 bases). V was clipped by 0 bases and J by 3 bases, with 13 bases between them. The CDR3 has 15 residues. The germline gives CDR1 GTSNPN, CDR2 SVGIG (reference sequence). Here the CDR3 reads CAWSVRGAATDTQYF. CDR3 in DNA: TGTGCCTGGAGTGTCAGGGGGGCCGCAACAGATACGCAGTATTTT. Complete variable domain (other parts from reference TRBV30 and TRBJ2-3): SQTIHQWPATLVQPVGSPLSLECTVEGTSNPNLYWYRQAAGRGLQLLFYSVGIGQISSEVPQNLSASRPQDRQFILSSKKLLLSDSGFYLCAWSVRGAATDTQYFGPGTRLTVL.